The present TCR beta chain was sequenced within a study of T cell changes during pregnancy in multiple sclerosis. This CDR3 has 15 residues. Deletions cut 0 bases from V and 8 bases from J, with 16 bases between. The germline gives CDR1 MNHEY, CDR2 SVGAGI. Sequencing was performed with immunoSEQ multiplex PCR; in TCRdb, only in-frame clones are kept and a portion is missing. The sample contains tens of thousands of clones, 75% to 90% of which appear only once. The specimen comprised CD8+ T cells from peripheral blood mononuclear cells, sampled after pregnancy. The chain has TRBV6-5 and TRBJ1-1; D gene unclear. The clonotype originates from a female donor with multiple sclerosis, enrolled in a pregnancy study. Here the CDR3 DNA reads TGTGCCAGCAGTTACTCGGGAGGAGTTAGTATGGAAGCTTTCTTT. Its translation is CASSYSGGVSMEAFF.